These 32 T cell receptor beta chains share one sample of origin, sequenced in a study of identical twins. Each CDR3 protein is one row after TCRdb ran MiXCR on the 5' RACE reads. In the table there are approximately 230,000 distinct CDR3 sequences, 11% to 15% of which are singletons. The sample was memory (CD45RO+) T cells sorted from blood. These receptors originate from a woman younger than 35 in good health.

This chain links TRBV7-9 with TRBJ2-1, with 7 bases aligning to TRBD1. V was pared by 5 bases and J by 3 bases, with 10 bases of the junction left unmatched. Germline V lookup: CDR1 SEHNR, CDR2 FQNEAQ (reference sequence). This CDR3 contains 16 residues. CDR3 bases: TGTGCCAGCAGCGTGGCCTGGGACAGATACTACAATGAGCAGTTCTTC. This gives the protein CASSVAWDRYYNEQFF.

This clonotype has more than one count but fewer than ten. The V call is TRBV7-6, the J call TRBJ2-1; 8 bases align to TRBD2. The CDR3 totals 15 residues. Germline V CDR1 and CDR2: SGHVS, FNYEAQ. J lost 0 bases, V lost 4 bases, and 2 bases had no gene match. The CDR3 nucleotides read TGTGCCAGCAGCTCCCTAGCGGGCTCCTACAATGAGCAGTTCTTC. This gives the protein CASSSLAGSYNEQFF.

This clonotype was recorded a few times. V and J are TRBV5-6 and TRBJ2-5, with a tentative D call TRBD1 (5 bases). Germline lookup yields CDR1 SGHDT and CDR2 YYEEEE. With 1 base removed from V and 4 bases from J, the gap between germline ends came to 8 bases. The CDR3 is made up of 13 amino acids. In nucleotides, the CDR3 is TGTGCCAGCAGCTTGCGTCAGGGAGAGACCCAGTACTTC. The encoded protein is CASSLRQGETQYF.

The chain recombines TRBV5-1 with TRBJ2-3; D gene uncertain. This CDR3 region has 14 residues. The germline gives CDR1 SGHRS, CDR2 YFSETQ. Trimming removed 4 bases from V and 3 bases from J, with 12 bases in between. CDR3 sequence: CASSPLGNTDTQYF. The CDR3 DNA follows: TGCGCCAGCAGCCCCCTCGGAAATACAGATACGCAGTATTTT.

The chain uses TRBV5-1 and TRBJ2-7, with 8 bases aligning to TRBD2. The CDR3 spans 13 residues. Trimming at V came to 4 bases and at J to 6 bases, leaving 6 bases not matched to a gene. Germline V gene sequence: CDR1 SGHRS, CDR2 YFSETQ. The CDR3 coding sequence is TGCGCCAGCAGCACGGGGACTAGAGGCGAGCAGTACTTC. Protein product: CASSTGTRGEQYF.

This clonotype has a handful of counts. The rearrangement joins TRBV11-3 to TRBJ1-4, with D possibly being TRBD1 (6 bases). The V end was cut by 1 base, the J end by 3 bases, with 6 bases between. CDR3 length: 14 residues. CDR1 SGHNT and CDR2 YENEEA come from the germline V gene. DNA for the CDR3: TGTGCCAGCAGCTTAGGACAGGCTAATGAAAAACTGTTTTTT. Protein product: CASSLGQANEKLFF.

The J gene is TRBJ2-7, the V gene TRBV7-2; D may be TRBD2 (5 bases). CDR3 size: 13 residues. The ends were cut back, 5 bases at V and 6 bases at J, with 14 bases in the middle. Germline CDR1 and CDR2: SGHTA and FQGNSA. CDR3 protein: CASSRGVRGEQYF. DNA for the CDR3: TGTGCCAGCAGCCGTGGGGTACGGGGCGAGCAGTACTTC.

The CDR3, as DNA: TGTGCCAGCAGTTCAGGGAGGCAGCAGCCCCAGCATTTT. This encodes CASSSGRQQPQHF. The gene calls are TRBV6-5 and TRBJ1-5; D might be TRBD1 (5 bases). Trimming left V 4 bases short and J 7 bases short, with 11 bases between. Germline V gives CDR1 MNHEY, CDR2 SVGAGI. The CDR3 has 13 amino acids.

The rearrangement links TRBV3-1 to TRBJ2-7; D unclear. Germline values: CDR1 LGHDT, CDR2 YNNKEL (reference sequence). The CDR3 is 12 residues long. V lost 0 bases, J lost 7 bases, and 7 bases lay in between. CDR3 protein: CASSQDQREQYF. CDR3 DNA: TGTGCCAGCAGCCAAGACCAGAGAGAGCAGTACTTC.

The sample holds a few counts of this clonotype. The chain joins TRBV20-1 to TRBJ2-3; D remains unclear. Looked up from germline, CDR1 is DFQATT and CDR2 is SNEGSKA (reference sequence). V gave up 6 bases and J gave up 0 bases, with 13 bases separating them. This CDR3 is 14 amino acids long. The CDR3 DNA reads as TGCAGTGCAGCTCCGACGAGCAGCACAGATACGCAGTATTTT. It specifies CSAAPTSSTDTQYF.

This clonotype was seen many times. The chain is built from TRBV4-2 and TRBJ2-7; D may match TRBD1 or TRBD2 (5 bases each). Germline values: CDR1 LGHNA, CDR2 YNFKEQ. Trimming shortened V by 0 bases and J by 3 bases, and 18 bases separated the two germline ends. The CDR3 runs to 17 residues. CDR3 DNA: TGTGCCAGCAGCCAAGATCAAGGAACGGGACGGATCTACGAGCAGTACTTC. Its protein is CASSQDQGTGRIYEQYF.

The CDR3 reads CSATPAGTSGTYEQYF. The CDR3 DNA reads as TGCAGTGCTACCCCCGCCGGGACTAGCGGGACCTACGAGCAGTACTTC. The chain couples TRBV20-1 to TRBJ2-7; 13 bases are a match to TRBD2. This CDR3 region has 16 residues. Germline V gene sequence: CDR1 DFQATT, CDR2 SNEGSKA (reference sequence). Germline trimming cut 4 bases from V and 2 bases from J; bases unmatched to any gene: 8.

This chain connects TRBV4-3 to TRBJ2-1; weak D call: TRBD1 (6 bases). Trimming removed 4 bases from V and 6 bases from J, with 16 bases in between. The CDR3 spans 15 residues. Germline V lookup: CDR1 LGHNA, CDR2 YSLEER. CDR3 DNA: TGCGCCAGCAGCCGAGAAACCCACAGGGCCAATGAGCAGTTCTTC. Translated, it gives CASSRETHRANEQFF.

V gene TRBV5-1 combines with J gene TRBJ2-7; D gene uncertain. The CDR3 has 15 residues. The V gene lost 1 base and the J gene lost 2 bases, with 13 bases spanning the gap. Germline CDR1 and CDR2: SGHRS and YFSETQ. The CDR3 reads CASSLNVGSAYEQYF. DNA for the CDR3: TGCGCCAGCAGCTTGAATGTGGGTTCGGCCTACGAGCAGTACTTC. The whole variable domain, filled in from reference TRBV5-1 and TRBJ2-7, reads KAGVTQTPRYLIKTRGQQVTLSCSPISGHRSVSWYQQTPGQGLQFLFEYFSETQRNKGNFPGRFSGRQFSNSRSEMNVSTLELGDSALYLCASSLNVGSAYEQYFGPGTRLTVT.

V and J are TRBV7-9 and TRBJ1-6; D might be TRBD1 (6 bases). This CDR3 spans 14 amino acids. Germline V lookup: CDR1 SEHNR, CDR2 FQNEAQ (reference sequence). The V and J ends lost 5 bases and 10 bases respectively, with 15 bases between them. CDR3 in amino acids: CASSLTQGLSPLHF. The DNA of the CDR3 is TGTGCCAGCAGCCTGACACAGGGTCTGTCACCCCTCCACTTT.

The CDR3 protein is CASSQGLSGGTSYEQYF. CDR3 coding DNA: TGTGCCAGCAGCCAAGGCCTAAGCGGGGGGACTTCCTACGAGCAGTACTTC. The chain uses TRBV4-2 and TRBJ2-7; 9 bases map to TRBD2. Per the germline V gene, CDR1 is LGHNA and CDR2 is YNFKEQ. With 1 base clipped from V and 1 base from J, the junction kept 8 bases outside the gene matches. This CDR3 has 17 residues.

The V call is TRBV12-3 or TRBV12-4, the J call TRBJ2-7, with 9 bases matching TRBD1. J lost 4 bases, V lost 5 bases, and 9 bases had no gene match. The CDR3 spans 15 residues. CDR3 loop: CASSPYPGQGYEQYF. Written as DNA, the CDR3 is TGTGCCAGCAGTCCATATCCGGGACAGGGATACGAGCAGTACTTC.

This clonotype was found a few times. The chain is built from TRBV7-9 and TRBJ2-3; TRBD2 matches 12 bases. The CDR3 length is 15 residues. V trimming: 3 bases; J trimming: 5 bases; junction bases outside the gene matches: 3. Germline CDR1 and CDR2: SEHNR and FQNEAQ (reference sequence). The CDR3 DNA follows: TGTGCCAGCAGCTTCGGACTAGCGGGAAAAGATACGCAGTATTTT. As protein: CASSFGLAGKDTQYF.

This clonotype was observed many times. The chain uses TRBV29-1 and TRBJ2-1; D unresolved. Germline V gives CDR1 SQVTM, CDR2 ANQGSEA. Trimming pared 5 bases from V and 10 bases from J, leaving 15 bases between. The CDR3 contains 12 residues. The DNA of the CDR3 is TGCAGCGTTAAATTCCAGGCCAGGGAGCAGTTCTTC. It codes for CSVKFQAREQFF.

This clonotype was found many times. This sequence joins TRBV7-2 and TRBJ2-1; 8 bases line up with TRBD1. CDR1 is SGHTA, CDR2 FQGNSA, per germline. The trim removed 6 bases at V and 8 bases at J, leaving 15 bases unmatched. The CDR3 loop spans 16 amino acids. The CDR3 DNA reads as TGTGCCAGCAGAAAGAATAGCGGACAGGGCCTCGATGAGCAGTTCTTC. Its protein is CASRKNSGQGLDEQFF.

This clonotype occurred a few times. The chain is built from TRBV25-1 and TRBJ2-3; D may correspond to TRBD1 or TRBD2 (5 bases each). V lost 2 bases and J 6 bases, leaving 9 bases between the germline ends. The CDR3 consists of 13 residues. Germline assignment: CDR1 MGHDK and CDR2 SYGVNS. The CDR3 bases are TGTGCCAGCAGTGAACCATGGGGGGATACGCAGTATTTT. Its translation: CASSEPWGDTQYF.

V is TRBV6-2 or TRBV6-3 and J is TRBJ2-7, with D perhaps matching TRBD1 (5 bases). Between the trimmed V and J ends, which lost 7 bases and 3 bases, there was a span of 22 bases. From germline, CDR1 is MNHEY and CDR2 SVGEGT. This CDR3 has 16 amino acids. The chain's CDR3 is CASKQRQSSPLYEQYF. Here the CDR3 DNA reads TGTGCCAGCAAACAACGACAGTCCAGTCCTCTCTACGAGCAGTACTTC.

V usage is TRBV4-1 and J usage is TRBJ2-4; D gene ambiguous. Germline V CDR1 and CDR2: MGHRA, YSYEKL. The V gene lost 4 bases and the J gene lost 11 bases, with 9 bases spanning the gap. This CDR3 has 11 amino acids. The CDR3 coding sequence is TGCGCCAGCAGCCGAGCCCGGTTTCAGTACTTC. Translation gives CASSRARFQYF.

Many counts were recorded for this clonotype. V gene TRBV20-1 combines with J gene TRBJ2-7; 9 bases align to TRBD1. V lost 3 bases to trimming and J lost 2 bases; unmatched junction nucleotides: 5. Per the germline V gene, CDR1 is DFQATT and CDR2 is SNEGSKA (reference sequence). The CDR3 has 14 amino acids. The CDR3 DNA reads as TGCAGTGCTAGGGGGGACAGGGTAGCCTACGAGCAGTACTTC. Protein product: CSARGDRVAYEQYF.

This clonotype was seen only a few times. The J gene is TRBJ2-2, the V gene TRBV18; no clear D gene. With 2 bases removed from V and 1 base from J, the gap between germline ends came to 11 bases. The CDR3 covers 16 residues. Germline V lookup: CDR1 KGHSH, CDR2 LQKENI. The CDR3 loop reads CASSPISGQNTGELFF. In DNA, the CDR3 is TGTGCCAGCTCACCAATTTCTGGTCAGAACACCGGGGAGCTGTTTTTT.

The chain recombines TRBV7-2 with TRBJ2-2, with TRBD1 matching 10 bases. V was clipped by 5 bases and J by 8 bases; unmatched bases: 5. The CDR3 is 14 residues long. The germline V gene encodes CDR1 SGHTA and CDR2 FQGNSA. CDR3 in amino acids: CASSQDRGFGELFF. In DNA form, the CDR3 reads TGTGCCAGCAGCCAGGACAGGGGGTTTGGGGAGCTGTTTTTT.

This clonotype occurred once. V and J are TRBV20-1 and TRBJ2-1; D remains unclear. Germline V lookup: CDR1 DFQATT, CDR2 SNEGSKA (reference sequence). Trimming left V 0 bases short and J 0 bases short, with 12 bases between. The CDR3 extends over 16 amino acids. Here the CDR3 DNA reads TGCAGTGCTAGAGATCTGAGTCCTTCCTCCTACAATGAGCAGTTCTTC. Amino acids: CSARDLSPSSYNEQFF.

This clonotype was seen more than once but under ten times. V is TRBV4-2 and J is TRBJ1-2; D is perhaps TRBD1 (5 bases). V gave up 0 bases and J gave up 8 bases, with 16 bases separating them. Germline V CDR1 and CDR2: LGHNA, YNFKEQ. The CDR3 contains 15 residues. The CDR3 sequence: CASSQDTGTPRGYTF. The CDR3 DNA reads TGTGCCAGCAGCCAAGATACCGGGACGCCGAGAGGCTACACCTTC.

The genes are TRBV3-1 and TRBJ1-2; 8 nucleotides line up with TRBD1. J gave up 8 bases and V 1 base, and 6 bases lay outside the gene matches. Per the germline V gene, CDR1 is LGHDT and CDR2 is YNNKEL (reference sequence). The CDR3 extends over 14 amino acids. The chain's CDR3 is CASSQGQGAPGYTF. Here the CDR3 DNA reads TGTGCCAGCAGCCAAGGGCAGGGGGCGCCCGGCTACACCTTC.

This clonotype was detected a few times. The rearrangement joins TRBV20-1 to TRBJ2-1, with a weak D call TRBD1 (7 bases). Trimming pared 4 bases from V and 10 bases from J, leaving 20 bases between. This CDR3 is 14 amino acids long. Germline V CDR1 and CDR2: DFQATT, SNEGSKA (reference sequence). The CDR3 region is CSATRWRGRREQFF. The CDR3 DNA reads TGCAGTGCTACTCGGTGGAGGGGGCGACGGGAGCAGTTCTTC.

This clonotype came up many times. The rearrangement joins TRBV6-6 to TRBJ2-5; no firm D call. The germline V gene encodes CDR1 MNHNY and CDR2 SVGAGI (reference sequence). The CDR3 runs 13 residues. Trimming left V 4 bases short and J 3 bases short, with 9 bases between. This CDR3 is CASSSRGEETQYF. CDR3 nucleotide sequence: TGTGCCAGCAGTTCTCGAGGCGAAGAGACCCAGTACTTC.

The J gene is TRBJ1-2, the V gene TRBV7-9; no clear D gene. Germline V lookup: CDR1 SEHNR, CDR2 FQNEAQ (reference sequence). This CDR3 has 14 amino acids. V lost 5 bases, J lost 9 bases, and 19 bases lay in between. CDR3 sequence: CASSEVFGGVSYTF. In nucleotides, the CDR3 is TGTGCCAGCAGCGAAGTATTTGGCGGGGTGAGCTACACCTTC.